Below are 2 T cell receptor beta chains sequenced from a single sample in a study of blood T cell repertoires in COVID-19 (TCRdb year 2020). The library relied on the immunoSEQ multiplex PCR assay. TCRdb limited this immuneACCESS table to in-frame rearrangements with V and J called. A share of clones is missing; checked studies link under half to unresolved V genes, and the rest is unexplained. The sample includes about 150,000 clones, with 84% observed a single time. Nearly 3.5% of the sample is taken by the ten largest. Sequencing was performed on PBMCs or T cells enriched from blood (not recorded which). The origin of the receptors is a woman aged 50 to 60 with acute COVID-19.

The chain employs TRBV14 and TRBJ2-7, with D unclear. The CDR3 extends over 11 amino acids. Trimming stripped 2 bases from V and 5 bases from J, with 4 bases between. Germline assignment: CDR1 SGHDN and CDR2 FVKESK. CDR3 loop: CASSQSDEQYF. As DNA, the CDR3 is TGTGCCAGCAGCCAATCGGACGAGCAGTACTTC.

The chain carries TRBV28 and TRBJ2-5, with TRBD2 identical over 7 bases. The CDR3 is 15 amino acids. Germline loops: CDR1 MDHEN, CDR2 SYDVKM. Trimming took 5 bases from V and 5 from J; bases not matched to a gene: 11. CDR3 bases: TGTGCCAGCAGTGCACGGGGCAAGGGAGGGGAGACCCAGTACTTC. The encoded protein is CASSARGKGGETQYF.